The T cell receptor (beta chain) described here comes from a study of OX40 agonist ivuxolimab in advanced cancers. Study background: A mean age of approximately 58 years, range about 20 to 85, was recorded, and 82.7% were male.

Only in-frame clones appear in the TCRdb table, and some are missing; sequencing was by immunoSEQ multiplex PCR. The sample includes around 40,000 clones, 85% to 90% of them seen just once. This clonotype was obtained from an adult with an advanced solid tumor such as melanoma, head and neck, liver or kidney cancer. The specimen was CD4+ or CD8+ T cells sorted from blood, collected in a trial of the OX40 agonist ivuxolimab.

The CDR3 loop reads CASSIDLRSYEQYF. The CDR3 DNA sequence: TGTGCCAGTAGTATAGATCTCAGGTCCTACGAGCAGTACTTC. This sequence joins TRBV19 and TRBJ2-7; no clear D. CDR1 is LNHDA and CDR2 is SQIVND in the germline V gene (reference sequence). CDR3 length: 14 amino acids. Between the trimmed V and J ends, which lost 0 bases and 1 base, there was a span of 7 bases.